Here is one T cell receptor (beta chain) with its context. The antigen remains undetermined. RNA transcripts served as the template for amplifying TCR beta CDR3 regions. In the first-round RT-PCR of the TCR CDR3, the HTBI primer set was used. TCRdb analysed the multiplex PCR reads with MiXCR anew, one entry per CDR3 protein. The table lists about 720,000 distinct CDR3 sequences, around 15% of them singletons. Diagnosis rested on symptoms, serum thyroxine and TRAb, thyroid ultrasound, and orbital computed tomography. These data originate in a study of T cells in Graves' hyperthyroidism and ophthalmopathy. On the study more broadly: Peripheral blood was obtained at initial diagnosis, preceding any treatment. Points from the study as a whole: It was a median 6.5 months before onset that the model predicted ophthalmopathy.

The CDR3 is 16 amino acids. Germline V gives CDR1 SGDLS, CDR2 YYNGEE. The V segment lost 3 bases and the J segment 5 bases; nucleotides outside the gene matches: 7. The J gene is TRBJ2-1, the V gene TRBV9, with 11 bases lining up with TRBD2. The sequence was obtained from a young man with Graves' hyperthyroidism. What was sequenced was blood. This CDR3 is CASSARGLAVNNEQFF. CDR3 sequence (DNA): TGTGCCAGCAGCGCTAGGGGACTAGCGGTAAACAATGAGCAGTTCTTC.